This T cell receptor beta chain was documented in a study of Ad26.COV2.S vaccination and SARS-CoV-2 variants. Sequencing used immunoSEQ multiplex PCR; TCRdb keeps in-frame clones, though not all of them. The profile covers a few hundred thousand clones, with around 86% appearing a single time and about 3% taken by the ten largest. This CDR3 is built from 11 residues. Trimming pared 6 bases from V and 4 bases from J, leaving 6 bases between. CDR1 and CDR2 from the germline V gene are MNHEY and SVGAGI. This sample's treatment: around 19 received Ad26.COV2.S at low or high dose, single or two shots; about five received placebo; per-sample allocation not given. Sampling was done on day 63 after the first vaccine or placebo injection.

The sequence derives from a person aged 18 to 59 who received the Ad26.COV2.S COVID-19 vaccine or a placebo. This chain uses TRBV6-5 with TRBJ1-1; D is unresolved. The source was peripheral blood, collected in a trial of Ad26.COV2.S vaccine versus placebo. DNA for the CDR3: TGTGCCAGCAGACTAGCCACTGAAGCTTTCTTT. Its translation is CASRLATEAFF.